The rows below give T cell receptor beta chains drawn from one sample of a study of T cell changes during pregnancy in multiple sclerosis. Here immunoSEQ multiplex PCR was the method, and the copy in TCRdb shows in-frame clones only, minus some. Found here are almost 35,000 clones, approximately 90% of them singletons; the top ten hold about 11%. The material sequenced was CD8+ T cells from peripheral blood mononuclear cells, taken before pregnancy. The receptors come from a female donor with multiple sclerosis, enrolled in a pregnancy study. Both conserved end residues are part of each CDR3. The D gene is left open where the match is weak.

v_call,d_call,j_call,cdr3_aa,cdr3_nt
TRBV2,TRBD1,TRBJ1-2,CASKYRDSSYGYTF,TGTGCCAGCAAATACCGGGACAGCTCTTATGGCTACACCTTC
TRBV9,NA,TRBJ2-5,CASSVEAIETQYF,TGTGCCAGCAGCGTAGAAGCGATCGAGACCCAGTACTTC
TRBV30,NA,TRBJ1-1,CAWRAVNTEAFF,TGTGCCTGGAGGGCGGTAAACACTGAAGCTTTCTTT
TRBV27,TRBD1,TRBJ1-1,CASRQGALTEAFF,TGTGCCAGCAGACAGGGGGCGCTTACTGAAGCTTTCTTT
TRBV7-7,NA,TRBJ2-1,CASSLNAGRSSYNEQFF,TGTGCCAGCAGCTTAAATGCAGGGAGGAGCTCCTACAATGAGCAGTTCTTC
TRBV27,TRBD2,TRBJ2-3,CASSGFGVLRDTDTQYF,TGTGCCAGTAGCGGGTTTGGGGTACTAAGGGACACAGATACGCAGTATTTT
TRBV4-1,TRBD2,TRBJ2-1,CASSHLGLAGASEQFF,TGCGCCAGCAGCCACTTGGGACTAGCGGGAGCGAGTGAGCAGTTCTTC
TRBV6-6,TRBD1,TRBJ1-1,CASSSLTGENTEAFF,TGTGCCAGCAGTTCCTTAACAGGGGAAAACACTGAAGCTTTCTTT
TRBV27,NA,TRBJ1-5,CASSPGGKQPQHF,TGTGCCAGCAGTCCGGGGGGAAAACAGCCCCAGCATTTT
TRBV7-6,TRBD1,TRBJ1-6,CASSSDDRADNSPLHF,TGTGCCAGCAGCTCTGACGACAGGGCCGATAATTCACCCCTCCACTTT
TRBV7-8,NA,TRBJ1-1,CASTGVLGEGYTEAFF,TGTGCCAGCACGGGAGTTTTGGGGGAAGGGTACACTGAAGCTTTCTTT
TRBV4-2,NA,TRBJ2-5,CASSQALALGETQYF,TGTGCCAGCAGCCAAGCCCTAGCCCTAGGTGAGACCCAGTACTTC
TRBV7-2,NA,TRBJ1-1,CASSFDLGRTEAFF,TGTGCCAGCAGCTTCGACCTGGGCCGGACTGAAGCTTTCTTT
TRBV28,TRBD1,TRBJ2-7,CASSFRDRGDYEQYF,TGTGCCAGCAGTTTCCGGGACAGGGGAGATTACGAGCAGTACTTC
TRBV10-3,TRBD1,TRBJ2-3,CAISESSGTDRVDTQYF,TGTGCCATCAGTGAGTCATCGGGGACAGATAGGGTAGATACGCAGTATTTT
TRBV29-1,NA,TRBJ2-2,CSVTGTMNTGELFF,TGCAGCGTTACCGGGACAATGAACACCGGGGAGCTGTTTTTT
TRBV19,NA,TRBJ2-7,CASSVAGAYEQYF,TGTGCCAGTAGTGTGGCAGGGGCCTACGAGCAGTACTTC
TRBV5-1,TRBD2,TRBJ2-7,CASYSGTHYEQYF,TGCGCCAGTTATAGCGGGACCCACTACGAGCAGTACTTC
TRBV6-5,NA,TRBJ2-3,CASSYGQTSSTDTQYF,TGTGCCAGCAGTTACGGGCAGACCTCTAGCACAGATACGCAGTATTTT
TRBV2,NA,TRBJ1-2,CASSEGQGGPGYTF,TGTGCCAGCAGTGAGGGTCAAGGGGGTCCAGGCTACACCTTC
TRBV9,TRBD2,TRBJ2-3,CASSLRTSGGANTQYF,TGTGCCAGCAGCCTACGTACTAGCGGGGGGGCCAATACGCAGTATTTT
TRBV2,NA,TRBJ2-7,CASRKDSMISYEQYF,TGTGCCAGCAGGAAGGACAGTATGATCTCCTACGAGCAGTACTTC